The text below deals with one T cell receptor beta chain. The record originates from a study of neurological immune-mediated disorders. CD4+ or CD8+ T cells at a count of some 900,000 served as input for the sorted libraries. 5'RACE employing 10-nucleotide random UMIs yielded the cDNA. In each sequencing run, over 160 million TCR-beta sequences were generated from 15-18 subjects. TCRdb called the 5' RACE reads again in MiXCR, with one record for every CDR3 protein. Of approximately 30,000 distinct CDR3 sequences listed, around 25% are singletons. The CDR3 has 18 amino acids. V was clipped by 0 bases and J by 0 bases, with 16 bases between them. The germline gives CDR1 SGHDT, CDR2 YYEEEE.

The sequencing sample was made of CD4+ T cells from blood. This receptor was identified in a man between 50 and 59 years old with HTLV-1-associated myelopathy (HAM/TSP). The chain is built from TRBV5-6 and TRBJ2-1, with D perhaps matching TRBD2 (7 bases). Here the CDR3 reads CASSLVAGASSSYNEQFF. In nucleotides, the CDR3 is TGTGCCAGCAGCTTGGTGGCGGGGGCATCGAGCTCCTACAATGAGCAGTTCTTC.